Following are 5 T cell receptor beta chains from one sample sequenced in a study of T cell responses to AZD1222 COVID-19 vaccine. Generated by immunoSEQ multiplex PCR, the TCRdb table keeps only in-frame clones and is missing some. The sample includes 150,000 to 200,000 clones, 85% to 95% of them seen just once. Sample: peripheral blood, taken on day 0 of AZD1222 vaccination. The receptors derive from an adult in good health.

The rearrangement uses TRBV10-3 and TRBJ2-2; TRBD2 matches at 14 bases. The CDR3 is 17 amino acids. Germline CDR1 is ENHRY and CDR2 is SYGVKD. Losses at the gene ends were 6 bases for V and 4 bases for J; bases not matched to a gene: 7. CDR3 sequence (DNA): TGTGCCATCAGCCCCCCTGGACTAGCGGGAGGCACCGGGGAGCTGTTTTTT. This sequence encodes CAISPPGLAGGTGELFF.

This chain uses TRBV3-1 (or the pseudogene TRBV3-2) with TRBJ2-7; D gene ambiguous. The CDR3 runs to 14 residues. Between the trimmed V and J ends, which lost 4 bases and 4 bases, there was a span of 14 bases. The germline CDR1 and CDR2 sequences are LGHDT and YNNKEL (reference sequence). CDR3 coding DNA: TGTGCCAGCAGCCCCGGGTCAGGCCTTTACGAGCAGTACTTC. Translated: CASSPGSGLYEQYF.

The chain joins TRBV2 to TRBJ1-2, with no clear D. Trimming removed 2 bases from V and 6 bases from J, with 13 bases in between. The CDR3 extends over 14 amino acids. The V gene's germline CDR1 is SNHLY and CDR2 FYNNEI. CDR3 in DNA: TGTGCCAGCAGTGAATTTCAGGAGAGGAATGGCTACACCTTC. It encodes CASSEFQERNGYTF.

The V gene is TRBV28, the J gene TRBJ1-5, with a possible D match to TRBD1 (5 bases). The germline V gene encodes CDR1 MDHEN and CDR2 SYDVKM. Between the trimmed V and J ends, which lost 5 bases and 4 bases, there was a span of 12 bases. The CDR3 consists of 14 residues. CDR3 protein: CASSRGGGNQPQHF. DNA for the CDR3: TGTGCCAGCAGTCGCGGTGGGGGAAATCAGCCCCAGCATTTT.

The CDR3 loop is CASSLQGADYGYTF. CDR3 bases: TGTGCCAGCAGCCTACAAGGGGCCGACTATGGCTACACCTTC. V usage is TRBV9 and J usage is TRBJ1-2, with a weak D call TRBD1 (5 bases). CDR3 length: 14 residues. CDR1 is SGDLS and CDR2 is YYNGEE in the germline V gene. V was shortened by 4 bases and J by 3 bases, with 13 bases between the two germline ends.